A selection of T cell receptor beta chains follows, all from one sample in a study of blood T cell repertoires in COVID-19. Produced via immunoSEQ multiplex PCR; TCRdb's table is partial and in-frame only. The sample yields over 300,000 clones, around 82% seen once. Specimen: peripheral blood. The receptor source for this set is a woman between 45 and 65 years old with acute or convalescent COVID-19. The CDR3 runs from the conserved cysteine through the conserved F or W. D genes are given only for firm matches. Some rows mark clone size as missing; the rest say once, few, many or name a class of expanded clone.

TGTGCCAGCAGCTTAGGGTGGGGTAGCGGGAGAGACCAAGAGACCCAGTACTTC	CASSLGWGSGRDQETQYF	TRBV13	TRBJ2-5	-	TRBD2
TGTGCCAGCAGCTCAGCTAGCGCAAGGCGGGAGACCCAGTACTTC	CASSSASARRETQYF	TRBV9	TRBJ2-5	-	-
TGCGCCAGCAGCCAAGAAGTCCCGCTAGCGGGGATCTACGAGCAGTACTTC	CASSQEVPLAGIYEQYF	TRBV4-3	TRBJ2-7	-	TRBD2
TGTGCCAGCAGCATACGACTAGCGGGAGAGAGAGAGACCCAGTACTTC	CASSIRLAGERETQYF	TRBV7-2	TRBJ2-5	few	TRBD2
TGTGCCAGCACCTATCGACTAGCGGGAGGCAATGAGCAGTTCTTC	CASTYRLAGGNEQFF	TRBV6-5	TRBJ2-1	-	TRBD2
TGTGCCAGCAGTGAGGGGGCGCAGGGCATTCAGTACTTC	CASSEGAQGIQYF	TRBV6-1	TRBJ2-4	-	-
TGCGCCAGCAGCTGGGGGGGCAGGGGAGAGTCACCCCTCCACTTT	CASSWGGRGESPLHF	TRBV5-1	TRBJ1-6	-	-
TGTGCCAGCAGCTCAAGGCGGGAGGGTTCATACAATGAGCAGTTCTTC	CASSSRREGSYNEQFF	TRBV7-2	TRBJ2-1	-	TRBD2
TGTGCCAGCAGTGAGCAGGGGCAGGGGTTTATTCTGAACACTGAAGCTTTCTTT	CASSEQGQGFILNTEAFF	TRBV6-1	TRBJ1-1	-	-
TGCGCCAGCAGCCAATTAGGACAGAACACTGAAGCTTTCTTT	CASSQLGQNTEAFF	TRBV5-1	TRBJ1-1	-	-
TGTGCCAGCAGCTTAGCGGGGAGGGGACCCTACGAGCAGTACTTC	CASSLAGRGPYEQYF	TRBV7-9	TRBJ2-7	-	TRBD2
TGTGCCAGTAGTATAGCGTCCCCCTCCAGGGAGACCCAGTACTTC	CASSIASPSRETQYF	TRBV19	TRBJ2-5	-	-
TGCGCCAGCAGCCAGGCGACGGGCTATGGCTACACCTTC	CASSQATGYGYTF	TRBV4-1	TRBJ1-2	few	-
TGTGCCAGCAGCTTCGTCCGTCTTACCGGGGAGCTGTTTTTT	CASSFVRLTGELFF	TRBV7-2	TRBJ2-2	-	-
TGTGCCAGCAGTGCCGCCCCTAGGCGAGAGCAGTTCTTC	CASSAAPRREQFF	TRBV2	TRBJ2-1	-	-
TGTGCCAGCAGCCTTACAGGGGTCTTCAATCAGCCCCAGCATTTT	CASSLTGVFNQPQHF	TRBV5-5	TRBJ1-5	-	TRBD1
TGTGCCAGTAGTGAAGGACAGCCTACTGGAGAACTGTTTTTT	CASSEGQPTGELFF	TRBV6-1	TRBJ1-4	-	-
TGTGCCAGCAGCGTAGAAGGGAGAGGGACCGGGGAGCTGTTTTTT	CASSVEGRGTGELFF	TRBV9	TRBJ2-2	-	-
TGTGCCAGCAGCGGGTCCGGGACAGGATCGGAAAAACTGTTTTTT	CASSGSGTGSEKLFF	TRBV9	TRBJ1-4	-	TRBD1
TGCGCCAGCAGTGGAGCGGTTGGCGGAGGCGGGCGGGAAAAACTGTTTTTT	CASSGAVGGGGREKLFF	TRBV10-2	TRBJ1-4	-	-
TGTGCCACCAGTGACTCTAGATCCGGCGACACTGAAGCTTTCTTT	CATSDSRSGDTEAFF	TRBV24-1	TRBJ1-1	few	-
TGCGCCAGCACTGAGGGGGCTTCGGATGGCTACACCTTC	CASTEGASDGYTF	TRBV5-1	TRBJ1-2	-	TRBD1
TGCGCCAGCAGCTTGGGGTTGTCTACAGGGGCCTATAGCAATCAGCCCCAGCATTTT	CASSLGLSTGAYSNQPQHF	TRBV5-1	TRBJ1-5	-	TRBD1
TGTGCCAGTAGTCCTGGGACAGGGGGACATCAGCCCCAGCATTTT	CASSPGTGGHQPQHF	TRBV19	TRBJ1-5	-	TRBD1
TGTGCCAGCAGTCTTCAGGGGGCGAGTGAAGCTTTCTTT	CASSLQGASEAFF	TRBV6-5	TRBJ1-1	-	TRBD1
TGCGCCAGCAGCTCGCGACAGGGGCAAAACATTCAGTACTTC	CASSSRQGQNIQYF	TRBV5-1	TRBJ2-4	-	TRBD1
TGCAGCGTTGTCCAGGGAGGGGATGGCTACACCTTC	CSVVQGGDGYTF	TRBV29-1	TRBJ1-2	-	-
TGTGCCAGCTCACCGCCCGGGGTGAGAAGCACAGATACGCAGTATTTT	CASSPPGVRSTDTQYF	TRBV18	TRBJ2-3	-	-
TGTGCCAGCAGCTCCTCCCTCCTAGCGGGAGCCGAGCAGTACTTC	CASSSSLLAGAEQYF	TRBV7-3	TRBJ2-7	-	TRBD2
TGTGCCACCTCGGAGGGGGCGGTTCAGCCCCAGCATTTT	CATSEGAVQPQHF	TRBV6-6	TRBJ1-5	-	TRBD1
TGCGCCAGCAGTCTTTACGTAGATTTTATCACTGAAGCTTTCTTT	CASSLYVDFITEAFF	TRBV5-1	TRBJ1-1	-	-
TGTGCCAGCAGCTTGCGACAGGGAGCAGATACGCAGTATTTT	CASSLRQGADTQYF	TRBV7-9	TRBJ2-3	once	TRBD1
TGTGCCAGCAGTGACCTTCGGACAGGGGAATATGGCTACACCTTC	CASSDLRTGEYGYTF	TRBV6-4	TRBJ1-2	-	TRBD1
TGTGCCAGCAGCCTTTCAGGGAACACTGAAGCTTTCTTT	CASSLSGNTEAFF	TRBV7-9	TRBJ1-1	-	-
TGCGCCAGCAGCTTACAGGGTGGGAGCTCTGGAAACACCATATATTTT	CASSLQGGSSGNTIYF	TRBV5-1	TRBJ1-3	-	-
TGTGCCACCACGGCGGGGGCTGAAGCTTTCTTT	CATTAGAEAFF	TRBV6-5	TRBJ1-1	once	-
TGTGCCAGCAGCTGGTCCCCGGGGACCGGGGAGCTGTTTTTT	CASSWSPGTGELFF	TRBV7-8	TRBJ2-2	-	-
TGTGCCAGCAGTGAAGGCAGGGCCGATTTCTACGAGCAGTACTTC	CASSEGRADFYEQYF	TRBV2	TRBJ2-7	-	-
TGCGCCAGCAGCTCAAGGCGGACTTATGAGCAGTTCTTC	CASSSRRTYEQFF	TRBV4-1	TRBJ2-1	-	-
TGTGCCAGCAGTGAGGGGGGGTTCTCCTACAATGAGCAGTTCTTC	CASSEGGFSYNEQFF	TRBV25-1	TRBJ2-1	-	TRBD2
TGCAGCTCTCGGGAGGACTCCTACAATGAGCAGTTCTTC	CSSREDSYNEQFF	TRBV29-1	TRBJ2-1	once	TRBD2
TGTGCCAGCAGCCCCGGGACAGGGGTTAACTATGGCTACACCTTC	CASSPGTGVNYGYTF	TRBV7-9	TRBJ1-2	-	TRBD1
TGTGCCATCGGACAATTTTTAGGCACTGAAGCTTTCTTT	CAIGQFLGTEAFF	TRBV10-3	TRBJ1-1	-	-
TGCGCCAGCAGCCAAGTTCCCGCGACTAGCGGGAGAACAGATACGCAGTATTTT	CASSQVPATSGRTDTQYF	TRBV4-1	TRBJ2-3	-	TRBD2
TGTGCCAGCTCGGCAGGGGGCGTTGAGCAGTTCTTC	CASSAGGVEQFF	TRBV18	TRBJ2-1	-	TRBD1
TGCGCCAGCAGCCAAGGGGTCCTAGGACAGGGGAGAGAAAAACTGTTTTTT	CASSQGVLGQGREKLFF	TRBV4-1	TRBJ1-4	-	TRBD1
TGTGCCTGGAGTGTAGAGGAACTAGCGGGAGCGGAGGACTTC	CAWSVEELAGAEDF	TRBV30	TRBJ2-7	-	TRBD2
TGCGCCAGCAGCCCTACACAGGGACCCGGGGAGCTGTTTTTT	CASSPTQGPGELFF	TRBV5-1	TRBJ2-2	-	-
TGTGCCAGCAGCAGACTCGGGGGCGGAGCGGGAGATTCCAATGAGCAGTTCTTC	CASSRLGGGAGDSNEQFF	TRBV4-2	TRBJ2-1	-	TRBD2
TGTGCCAGCAGTGAAGTTAAAGGGGCGATCAACTATGGCTACACCTTC	CASSEVKGAINYGYTF	TRBV2	TRBJ1-2	-	-
TGTGCCAGCAGCCCCCACGGGGAGCCCCAGCATTTT	CASSPHGEPQHF	TRBV5-4	TRBJ1-5	-	-
TGTGCCAGCAGCAGGGCCTCGACCGAAGGGGATGAGCAGTTCTTC	CASSRASTEGDEQFF	TRBV11-3	TRBJ2-1	-	-
TGTGCCAGCAGTTTACGGGGAACTGAAGCTTTCTTT	CASSLRGTEAFF	TRBV12-3/TRBV12-4	TRBJ1-1	-	-
TGCAGTGCTAGTTTAGGGGCGAATACGCAGTATTTT	CSASLGANTQYF	TRBV20-1	TRBJ2-3	-	-
TGCGCCAGCAGCCAAGTGACGGGGAACACCGGGGAGCTGTTTTTT	CASSQVTGNTGELFF	TRBV4-3	TRBJ2-2	-	-